This T cell receptor beta chain originates from a study of T cells in Graves' hyperthyroidism and ophthalmopathy. Study-wide points: Ophthalmopathy and stable hyperthyroidism were separated by a 13 V-J model.

With 4 bases removed from V and 0 bases from J, the gap between germline ends came to 16 bases. The CDR3 is 17 residues long. Germline CDR1 is SGDLS and CDR2 is YYNGEE. Researchers amplified the TCR beta CDR3 regions from RNA transcripts. TCR CDR3 underwent first-round RT-PCR with the HTBI primer set. TCRdb reanalysed the multiplex PCR reads using MiXCR and keeps one entry per CDR3 protein. This sample carries 350,000 to 450,000 distinct CDR3 sequences, roughly 17% of them seen once, and the ten largest clones take approximately 35%. Uncontrolled infection, other autoimmune disease, pregnancy or lactation disqualified patients from enrolment. Fresh peripheral blood, approximately 9.7 ml, was the source of the PBMCs. This clonotype was detected ten times or more. Its antigen is as yet unknown.

The sequenced sample was blood. This sequence was found in a woman aged 25 to 39 with Graves' hyperthyroidism that later progressed to Graves' ophthalmopathy. The V and J genes are TRBV9 and TRBJ2-2; D is uncertain. In nucleotides, the CDR3 is TGTGCCAGCAGCACCCCGAGAATCGGAGCGAACACCGGGGAGCTGTTTTTT. Protein: CASSTPRIGANTGELFF.